Listed below are T cell receptor beta chains from one sample, sequenced in a study of graft-versus-host responses after intestinal transplantation. Clones were read by immunoSEQ multiplex PCR, and TCRdb kept only the in-frame ones, dropping some. The sample comprises around 15,000 clones, approximately 89% of which are singletons, and approximately 5.6% rests with the top ten. The material sequenced was PBMCs, taken approximately 110 days after intestinal transplant. Receptors originate from a human patient who received an intestinal transplant, so some T cells may come from the graft donor. CDR3s include the opening cysteine and the closing phenylalanine or tryptophan. A D gene is named only where the DNA matches it firmly. The size field is filled for only some rows; it gives once, few, many or a size class.

DNA: TGTGCCAGCAGCTCCCGCGGGTATAGCAATCAGCCCCAGCATTTT
CDR3: CASSSRGYSNQPQHF
size: .
J: TRBJ1-5
V: TRBV9
D: .
length: 15

DNA: TGTGCCAGCAGCTTAGATCCCGACTACGAGCAGTACTTC
CDR3: CASSLDPDYEQYF
size: once
J: TRBJ2-7
V: TRBV11-2
D: .
length: 13

DNA: TGTGCCAGTAGTGCCCGCAAGGCTCAGACCTACGAGCAGTACTTC
CDR3: CASSARKAQTYEQYF
size: .
J: TRBJ2-7
V: TRBV19
D: .
length: 15

DNA: TGTGCTAGTGCTTCTACAGGGAACTATGGCTACACCTTC
CDR3: CASASTGNYGYTF
size: once
J: TRBJ1-2
V: TRBV12-5
D: .
length: 13

DNA: TGTGCCAGCAGCATGGGACAGGGCTACGAGCAGTACTTC
CDR3: CASSMGQGYEQYF
size: .
J: TRBJ2-7
V: TRBV6-6
D: TRBD1
length: 13

DNA: TGCGCCAGCAGCTTGGCCTTGGTGGGAGGTCCTCCCAATGAGCAGTTCTTC
CDR3: CASSLALVGGPPNEQFF
size: once
J: TRBJ2-1
V: TRBV5-1
D: .
length: 17

DNA: TGTGCCAGCAGCTTATTAGCGGGAGGCTCCTACAATGAGCAGTTCTTC
CDR3: CASSLLAGGSYNEQFF
size: .
J: TRBJ2-1
V: TRBV7-3
D: TRBD2
length: 16

DNA: TGTGCCAGCATCCCCGCGGGAGTTTTTACGGATGAGCAGTTCTTC
CDR3: CASIPAGVFTDEQFF
size: .
J: TRBJ2-1
V: TRBV7-9
D: TRBD2
length: 15

DNA: TGTGCCAGCAGTTTCGCATCCGACGAGCAGTACTTC
CDR3: CASSFASDEQYF
size: .
J: TRBJ2-7
V: TRBV28
D: .
length: 12

DNA: TGTGCCAGTACCAAAATGGGACAGGGCTTGGATCAGCCCCAGCATTTT
CDR3: CASTKMGQGLDQPQHF
size: few
J: TRBJ1-5
V: TRBV19
D: TRBD1
length: 16

DNA: TGCGCCAGCAGCCTCCGGGGGCTAGGGAGTAACACAGATACGCAGTATTTT
CDR3: CASSLRGLGSNTDTQYF
size: .
J: TRBJ2-3
V: TRBV5-1
D: .
length: 17

DNA: TGTGCCACTGGACCCGGGGACTTTTACGAGCAGTACTTC
CDR3: CATGPGDFYEQYF
size: .
J: TRBJ2-7
V: TRBV10-3
D: .
length: 13

DNA: TGCGCCAGCAGCCAAGCTGGAGAACACGCGAATCAGCCCCAGCATTTT
CDR3: CASSQAGEHANQPQHF
size: .
J: TRBJ1-5
V: TRBV4-1
D: .
length: 16

DNA: TGTGCCAGCAATGCTAATATCGGGGGCGAGCAGTACTTC
CDR3: CASNANIGGEQYF
size: .
J: TRBJ2-7
V: TRBV6-1
D: .
length: 13

DNA: TGTGCCAGCAGCGTAGCTACCCAGGGAGGCGGTGAAAAACTGTTTTTT
CDR3: CASSVATQGGGEKLFF
size: .
J: TRBJ1-4
V: TRBV9
D: .
length: 16

DNA: TGTGCCAGCAGTTTTACCCTGGACTGGAGCTCCTACAATGAGCAGTTCTTC
CDR3: CASSFTLDWSSYNEQFF
size: .
J: TRBJ2-1
V: TRBV28
D: .
length: 17

DNA: TGTGCCAGCAGTGCCAAACCACCGGGACAGGGAATATCACCCCTCCACTTT
CDR3: CASSAKPPGQGISPLHF
size: .
J: TRBJ1-6
V: TRBV6-1
D: TRBD1
length: 17

DNA: TGTGCCAGCAGGGGAACCCCGGGACGCAGTTACGAGCAGTACTTC
CDR3: CASRGTPGRSYEQYF
size: once
J: TRBJ2-7
V: TRBV2
D: .
length: 15

DNA: TGTGCCAGCAGTGAAGCGCCGTCTAGCGGGAGCTACGAGCAGTACTTC
CDR3: CASSEAPSSGSYEQYF
size: .
J: TRBJ2-7
V: TRBV2
D: TRBD2
length: 16

DNA: TGTGCCTGGAGGCCCACAGGGGTACAGGACAATGAGCAGTTCTTC
CDR3: CAWRPTGVQDNEQFF
size: .
J: TRBJ2-1
V: TRBV30
D: TRBD1
length: 15

DNA: TGTGCCAGCAGTTTGGCGGAGAATTACTACGAGCAGTACTTC
CDR3: CASSLAENYYEQYF
size: .
J: TRBJ2-7
V: TRBV28
D: .
length: 14

DNA: TGTGCCACCAGCAATCACAGGACCAGGCATGAGCAGTTCTTC
CDR3: CATSNHRTRHEQFF
size: .
J: TRBJ2-1
V: TRBV15
D: .
length: 14

DNA: TGTGCCAGCAGCTCCGGGACAGGGTACAATGAGCAGTTCTTC
CDR3: CASSSGTGYNEQFF
size: .
J: TRBJ2-1
V: TRBV13
D: TRBD1
length: 14

DNA: TGTGCCAGCAGCCAAGAGGGGGGATTCAATGAGCAGTTCTTC
CDR3: CASSQEGGFNEQFF
size: .
J: TRBJ2-1
V: TRBV14
D: .
length: 14

DNA: TGTGCCATCAGTGACGACAGGGGGCGACCCCCAGATACGCAGTATTTT
CDR3: CAISDDRGRPPDTQYF
size: .
J: TRBJ2-3
V: TRBV10-3
D: TRBD1
length: 16

DNA: TGTGCCAGCAGAAGGGAGTCTGGAAACACCATATATTTT
CDR3: CASRRESGNTIYF
size: .
J: TRBJ1-3
V: TRBV7-3
D: .
length: 13

DNA: TGTGCCAGCAGTTACGGGGCATCGTCTGGAAACACCATATATTTT
CDR3: CASSYGASSGNTIYF
size: .
J: TRBJ1-3
V: TRBV6-5
D: .
length: 15

DNA: TGTGCCAGCAGCTCCGGGACTAGCGGGGGCACAGATACGCAGTATTTT
CDR3: CASSSGTSGGTDTQYF
size: .
J: TRBJ2-3
V: TRBV11-3
D: TRBD2
length: 16

DNA: TGTGCCAGCAGCAAGGGGACAGAGGAAGATCAGCCCCAGCATTTT
CDR3: CASSKGTEEDQPQHF
size: .
J: TRBJ1-5
V: TRBV21-1
D: .
length: 15

DNA: TGTGCCAGCTCACCAGAACGAGCAGATACGCAGTATTTT
CDR3: CASSPERADTQYF
size: .
J: TRBJ2-3
V: TRBV18
D: .
length: 13

DNA: TGTGCCAGCAGCTCCGCTCCGGGGGGAAACACCATATATTTT
CDR3: CASSSAPGGNTIYF
size: .
J: TRBJ1-3
V: TRBV7-6
D: .
length: 14

DNA: TGTGCCAGCAGGGGCAAACAAAAACTGTTTTTT
CDR3: CASRGKQKLFF
size: .
J: TRBJ1-4
V: TRBV6-1
D: .
length: 11

DNA: TGTGCCACCAGCAGAGATGGTTTCGGGGGCTCCTACAATGAGCAGTTCTTC
CDR3: CATSRDGFGGSYNEQFF
size: .
J: TRBJ2-1
V: TRBV15
D: .
length: 17

DNA: TGTGCCAGCAGCCCCAGACAGGGTGGCGTTATTGAAGCTTTCTTT
CDR3: CASSPRQGGVIEAFF
size: .
J: TRBJ1-1
V: TRBV7-9
D: TRBD1
length: 15

DNA: TGTGCCAGCAGTTTAGGACAGGGTGGAAACACCATATATTTT
CDR3: CASSLGQGGNTIYF
size: few
J: TRBJ1-3
V: TRBV27
D: TRBD1
length: 14

DNA: TGTGCCAGCAGTCCATGGGACGAGTCCTACGAGCAGTACTTC
CDR3: CASSPWDESYEQYF
size: .
J: TRBJ2-7
V: TRBV27
D: .
length: 14

DNA: TGCGCCAGCAGCCCCAGTTGGGGTCGACTCTCCCTTACAACCTACGAGCAGTACTTC
CDR3: CASSPSWGRLSLTTYEQYF
size: .
J: TRBJ2-7
V: TRBV4-1
D: .
length: 19

DNA: TGTGCCAGCAGCTTGGCAGGTTTGCTAGCGGGAGGTTTTTGGCAAGAGACCCAGTACTTC
CDR3: CASSLAGLLAGGFWQETQYF
size: .
J: TRBJ2-5
V: TRBV5-4
D: TRBD2
length: 20

DNA: TGTGCCAGCAGTATACGAGTCTACGAGCAGTACTTC
CDR3: CASSIRVYEQYF
size: few
J: TRBJ2-7
V: TRBV6-6
D: .
length: 12

DNA: TGTGCCAGCAGTTTAGGCGGGAGGGCCATCTACGAGCAGTACTTC
CDR3: CASSLGGRAIYEQYF
size: .
J: TRBJ2-7
V: TRBV5-5
D: TRBD2
length: 15

DNA: TGTGCCAGCAATACGTTGTACTCAAGAAAGATCTATGGCTACACCTTC
CDR3: CASNTLYSRKIYGYTF
size: .
J: TRBJ1-2
V: TRBV9
D: .
length: 16

DNA: TGTGCCAGCAGCAAGGGGGCGGCCTACGAGCAGTACTTC
CDR3: CASSKGAAYEQYF
size: .
J: TRBJ2-7
V: TRBV5-6
D: TRBD1
length: 13

DNA: TGTGCCAGCAGCGGAGACCCGGGACAGGTTAACTATGGCTACACCTTC
CDR3: CASSGDPGQVNYGYTF
size: .
J: TRBJ1-2
V: TRBV9
D: TRBD1
length: 16

DNA: TGTGCCAGCAGCCACCGACAGGCCCATCTTTATTACGAGCAGTACTTC
CDR3: CASSHRQAHLYYEQYF
size: .
J: TRBJ2-7
V: TRBV11-2
D: .
length: 16

DNA: TGTGCCAGCAGCCCATCAATCCTAGCGGGAGTTCCCGAGCAGTACTTC
CDR3: CASSPSILAGVPEQYF
size: .
J: TRBJ2-7
V: TRBV9
D: TRBD2
length: 16

DNA: TGCGCCAGCAGGGACCATGGCTACACCTTC
CDR3: CASRDHGYTF
size: .
J: TRBJ1-2
V: TRBV10-2
D: .
length: 10

DNA: TGTGCCAGCAGCTACCCCTGGGGCGGGAGCTCCTACAATGAGCAGTTCTTC
CDR3: CASSYPWGGSSYNEQFF
size: .
J: TRBJ2-1
V: TRBV7-9
D: TRBD2
length: 17

DNA: TGTGCCAGCAGCCAATATGGACGCCCGGGAGAGGTGGGATACGAGCAGTACTTC
CDR3: CASSQYGRPGEVGYEQYF
size: .
J: TRBJ2-7
V: TRBV7-3
D: .
length: 18

DNA: TGCGCCAGCAGGTCCCAAGGATCGGGCGGCGAAAAACTGTTTTTT
CDR3: CASRSQGSGGEKLFF
size: .
J: TRBJ1-4
V: TRBV5-1
D: .
length: 15

DNA: TGTGCCAGCAGCCCAACAGGGGCCTATAATTCACCCCTCCACTTT
CDR3: CASSPTGAYNSPLHF
size: .
J: TRBJ1-6
V: TRBV7-3
D: TRBD1
length: 15